Sequencing of this TCR beta chain was carried out in a study of cytomegalovirus exposure and HLA in healthy donors. Overall study results and limits: Later analysis associated a missense DCLRE1C variant with TCR beta V- and J-gene trimming. Presence/absence analyses rested on an assumption that sequencing depth was roughly uniform across donors.

The V segment lost 3 bases and the J segment 5 bases; nucleotides outside the gene matches: 2. The CDR3 has 14 residues. From germline, CDR1 is MRHNA and CDR2 SNTAGT. PCR amplification relied on 60 Vbeta primers (plus 13 Jbeta primers). TCRdb's copy holds only in-frame clones and misses some; the assay was immunoSEQ multiplex PCR. The data contain around 150,000 clones, approximately 78% of them singletons. Note on this clone: Its antigen is still unknown.

The source is a male donor in good health and CMV-seronegative. The sample was PBMCs. The chain links TRBV6-4 to TRBJ2-2; TRBD1 matches at 8 bases. The CDR3 is CASSEQGATGELFF. The CDR3 DNA is TGTGCCAGCAGTGAGCAGGGGGCGACCGGGGAGCTGTTTTTT.